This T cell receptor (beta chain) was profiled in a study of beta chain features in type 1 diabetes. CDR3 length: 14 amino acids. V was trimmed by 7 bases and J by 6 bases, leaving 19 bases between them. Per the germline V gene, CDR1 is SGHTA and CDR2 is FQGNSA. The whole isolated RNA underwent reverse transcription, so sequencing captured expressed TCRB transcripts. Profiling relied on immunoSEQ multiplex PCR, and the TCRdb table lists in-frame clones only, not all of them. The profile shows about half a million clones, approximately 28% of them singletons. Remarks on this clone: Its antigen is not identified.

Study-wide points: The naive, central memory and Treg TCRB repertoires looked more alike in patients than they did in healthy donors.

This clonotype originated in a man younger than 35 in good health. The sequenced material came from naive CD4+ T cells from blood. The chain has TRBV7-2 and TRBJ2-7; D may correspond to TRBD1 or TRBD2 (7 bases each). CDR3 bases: TGTGCCAGCACCCCGAGACAGGGAGGGCGCGAGCAGTACTTC. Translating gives CASTPRQGGREQYF. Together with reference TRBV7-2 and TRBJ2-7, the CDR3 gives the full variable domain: GAGVSQSPSNKVTEKGKDVELRCDPISGHTALYWYRQSLGQGLEFLIYFQGNSAPDKSGLPSDRFSAERTGGSVSTLTIQRTQQEDSAVYLCASTPRQGGREQYFGPGTRLTVT.